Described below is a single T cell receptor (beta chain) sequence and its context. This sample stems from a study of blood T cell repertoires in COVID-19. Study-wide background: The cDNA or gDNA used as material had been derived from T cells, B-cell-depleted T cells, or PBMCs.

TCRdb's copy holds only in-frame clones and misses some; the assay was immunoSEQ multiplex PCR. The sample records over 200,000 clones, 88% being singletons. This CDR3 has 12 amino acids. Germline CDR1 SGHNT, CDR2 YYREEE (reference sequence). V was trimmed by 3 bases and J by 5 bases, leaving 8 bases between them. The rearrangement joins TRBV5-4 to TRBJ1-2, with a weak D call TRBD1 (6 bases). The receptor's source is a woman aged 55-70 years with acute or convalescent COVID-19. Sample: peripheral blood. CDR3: CASSSGVYGYTF. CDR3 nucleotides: TGTGCCAGCAGCTCAGGGGTATATGGCTACACCTTC.